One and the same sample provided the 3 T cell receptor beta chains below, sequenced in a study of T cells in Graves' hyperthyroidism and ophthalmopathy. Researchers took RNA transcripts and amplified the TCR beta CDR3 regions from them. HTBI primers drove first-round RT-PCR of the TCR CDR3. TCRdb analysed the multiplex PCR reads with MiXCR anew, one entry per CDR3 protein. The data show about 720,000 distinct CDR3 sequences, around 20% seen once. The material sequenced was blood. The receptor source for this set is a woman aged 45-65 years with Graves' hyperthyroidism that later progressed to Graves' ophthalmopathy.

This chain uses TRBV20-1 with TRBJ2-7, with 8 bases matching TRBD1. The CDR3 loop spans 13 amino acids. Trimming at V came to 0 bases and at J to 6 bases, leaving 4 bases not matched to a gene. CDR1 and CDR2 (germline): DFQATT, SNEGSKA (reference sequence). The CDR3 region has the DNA TGCAGTGCTAGAGACATGGGGACAGGCGAGCAGTACTTC. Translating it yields CSARDMGTGEQYF.

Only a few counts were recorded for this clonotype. The CDR3 DNA reads TGTGCCAGCAGCTTATGGGGGGGTGGAAACACCATATATTTT. It specifies CASSLWGGGNTIYF. The gene calls are TRBV13 and TRBJ1-3, with a tentative D call TRBD1 (5 bases). V lost 2 bases and J lost 3, with 8 bases in between. Germline values: CDR1 PRHDT, CDR2 FYEKMQ (reference sequence). This CDR3 is built from 14 residues.

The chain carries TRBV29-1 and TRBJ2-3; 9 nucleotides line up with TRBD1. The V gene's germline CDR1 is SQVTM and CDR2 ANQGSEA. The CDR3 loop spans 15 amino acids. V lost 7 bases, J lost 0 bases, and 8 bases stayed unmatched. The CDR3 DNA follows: TGCAGCGCAATACAGGGGGCGACCAGCACAGATACGCAGTATTTT. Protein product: CSAIQGATSTDTQYF.